Shown below are 3 T cell receptor beta chains from a single sample sequenced in a study of cytomegalovirus exposure and HLA in healthy donors. 60 Vbeta and 13 Jbeta primers were used in PCR. Sequencing was performed with immunoSEQ multiplex PCR; in TCRdb, only in-frame clones are kept and a portion is missing. This sample has 150,000 to 200,000 clones, with approximately 79% found just once. The sequenced material came from PBMCs. The source is a woman in her 30s in good health and CMV-seropositive.

This rearrangement joins TRBV4-2 to TRBJ1-6; TRBD1 matches at 7 bases. The CDR3 has 16 residues. CDR1 is LGHNA, CDR2 YNFKEQ, per germline. The junction had 8 bases not matched to a gene; V was cut back by 4 bases and J by 5 bases. The CDR3 coding sequence is TGTGCCAGCAGCCCCCGGCTTGGGACAGATAATTCACCCCTCCACTTT. Translating gives CASSPRLGTDNSPLHF.

The V call is TRBV4-3, the J call TRBJ2-2, with TRBD1 matching over 9 bases. CDR1 and CDR2 from the germline V gene are LGHNA and YSLEER. The CDR3 runs to 18 residues. The junction had 9 bases not matched to a gene; V was cut back by 0 bases and J by 4 bases. The CDR3 DNA reads TGCGCCAGCAGCCAAGATTTGGGACAGGGCCACGGCACCGGGGAGCTGTTTTTT. Translated: CASSQDLGQGHGTGELFF.

The chain combines TRBV11-2 with TRBJ1-6; D not resolved. Germline CDR1 SGHAT, CDR2 FQNNGV. This CDR3 region has 16 residues. The V end lost 6 bases, the J end lost 0 bases, and 12 bases lay between the germline ends. DNA of the CDR3: TGTGCCAGCAGGTTGGGCCTGGGCTCCTATAATTCACCCCTCCACTTT. Translated, it gives CASRLGLGSYNSPLHF.